One and the same sample provided the 11 T cell receptor beta chains below, sequenced in a study of T cells in Graves' hyperthyroidism and ophthalmopathy. Amplification yielded TCR beta CDR3 regions, with RNA transcripts as the source. Carried out on the TCR CDR3, a first-round RT-PCR used the HTBI primer set. TCRdb used MiXCR to reprocess the multiplex PCR reads, holding one entry per CDR3 protein. The table includes 300,000 to 350,000 distinct CDR3 sequences, roughly 14% detected once. The source material was blood. These receptors were collected from a woman aged 30 to 39 with Graves' hyperthyroidism.

This clonotype was detected a few times. This chain joins TRBV3-1 and TRBJ2-7, with D tentatively TRBD2 (6 bases). From germline, CDR1 is LGHDT and CDR2 YNNKEL (reference sequence). Trimming cost V 4 bases and J 4 bases, with 11 bases left between them. The CDR3 is made up of 13 amino acids. The CDR3 is CASSLLGRYEQYF. The CDR3 bases are TGTGCCAGCAGCCTCCTAGGGAGGTACGAGCAGTACTTC.

J is TRBJ2-1 and V is TRBV5-1; the match to TRBD2 covers 9 bases. Germline trimming cut 7 bases from V and 9 bases from J; bases unmatched to any gene: 14. The germline V gene encodes CDR1 SGHRS and CDR2 YFSETQ. The CDR3 sequence is 15 residues long. The CDR3 spells CASVEVTSGGGEQFF. The CDR3 bases are TGCGCCAGCGTCGAAGTGACTAGCGGAGGGGGTGAGCAGTTCTTC.

This clonotype was found many times. The V gene is TRBV12-3 or TRBV12-4, the J gene TRBJ1-1; 8 nucleotides line up with TRBD1. The CDR3 consists of 14 residues. Unmatched junction bases numbered 5, after V lost 6 bases and J lost 2 bases. The CDR3 loop is CASSKTGANTEAFF. CDR3 sequence (DNA): TGTGCCAGCAGCAAGACAGGGGCTAACACTGAAGCTTTCTTT.

This clonotype showed up many times. V and J are TRBV13 and TRBJ1-1, with a tentative D call TRBD1 (5 bases). CDR1 is PRHDT and CDR2 is FYEKMQ in the germline V gene (reference sequence). The V gene lost 5 bases and the J gene lost 9 bases, with 16 bases spanning the gap. The CDR3 length is 13 residues. CDR3 region: CASSTGGSTKAFF. DNA for the CDR3: TGTGCCAGCAGCACGGGGGGATCGACTAAAGCTTTCTTT. The full variable domain, rest sourced from reference TRBV13 and TRBJ1-1, is AAGVIQSPRHLIKEKRETATLKCYPIPRHDTVYWYQQGPGQDPQFLISFYEKMQSDKGSIPDRFSAQQFSDYHSELNMSSLELGDSALYFCASSTGGSTKAFFGQGTRLTVV.

V and J are TRBV9 and TRBJ1-5; D not resolved. Germline CDR1 and CDR2: SGDLS and YYNGEE. Trimming cost V 1 base and J 5 bases, with 7 bases left between them. This CDR3 contains 13 residues. The chain's CDR3 is CASSVTADQPQHF. For the CDR3, the DNA is TGTGCCAGCAGCGTAACAGCAGATCAGCCCCAGCATTTT.

V and J are TRBV28 and TRBJ2-5, with D possibly being TRBD1 (6 bases). Looked up from germline, CDR1 is MDHEN and CDR2 is SYDVKM. The CDR3 extends over 12 amino acids. V lost 3 bases to trimming and J lost 12 bases, with 14 bases between them. The CDR3 DNA is TGTGCCAGCAGTTTGGGGGCCATTCAAAAGTACTTC. It codes for CASSLGAIQKYF.

This clonotype was counted at least ten times. The chain couples TRBV28 to TRBJ2-2; the D is unclear. This CDR3 has 12 amino acids. V shed 8 bases and J shed 6 bases, with 10 bases lying between them. Germline loops: CDR1 MDHEN, CDR2 SYDVKM. This CDR3 is CASPGRSGELFF. Written as DNA, the CDR3 is TGTGCCAGCCCCGGGCGTTCCGGGGAGCTGTTTTTT.

The chain is built from TRBV4-1 and TRBJ1-5; D is ambiguous. The V and J ends lost 6 bases and 6 bases respectively, with 18 bases between them. CDR3 length: 15 amino acids. The germline V gene encodes CDR1 MGHRA and CDR2 YSYEKL. The CDR3 DNA reads as TGCGCCAGCAGTCACGAGCCTACAGCGTTTCAGCCCCAGCATTTT. This gives the protein CASSHEPTAFQPQHF.

The chain links TRBV6-7 to TRBJ2-1; 9 bases are a match to TRBD1. TRBV6-7 counts as an open reading frame of uncertain function. This CDR3 has 14 amino acids. V was pared by 7 bases and J by 1 base, with 2 bases of the junction left unmatched. The CDR3 loop reads CASIDRGSYNEQFF. CDR3 nucleotide sequence: TGTGCCAGCATCGACAGGGGGTCCTACAATGAGCAGTTCTTC.

This clonotype was observed at least ten times. The genes are TRBV6-2 or TRBV6-3 and TRBJ2-1; 8 bases agree with TRBD2. Germline trimming cut 4 bases from V and 0 bases from J; bases unmatched to any gene: 8. This CDR3 comprises 17 residues. Germline V CDR1 and CDR2: MNHEY, SVGEGT. CDR3 DNA: TGTGCCAGCAGTTGGGGACTAGAGAGACCCTCCTACAATGAGCAGTTCTTC. Translated, it gives CASSWGLERPSYNEQFF.

Regarding this clonotype: A much larger clonotype is one base distant, so this may be a read error. The chain combines TRBV11-2 with TRBJ2-3; D gene unclear. The CDR3 contains 15 residues. The germline V gene has CDR1 SGHAT and CDR2 FQNNGV. CDR3 sequence: CASSLIGGSTDTRYF. The CDR3 DNA reads TGTGCCAGCAGCTTGATCGGCGGAAGCACAGATACGCGGTATTTT.